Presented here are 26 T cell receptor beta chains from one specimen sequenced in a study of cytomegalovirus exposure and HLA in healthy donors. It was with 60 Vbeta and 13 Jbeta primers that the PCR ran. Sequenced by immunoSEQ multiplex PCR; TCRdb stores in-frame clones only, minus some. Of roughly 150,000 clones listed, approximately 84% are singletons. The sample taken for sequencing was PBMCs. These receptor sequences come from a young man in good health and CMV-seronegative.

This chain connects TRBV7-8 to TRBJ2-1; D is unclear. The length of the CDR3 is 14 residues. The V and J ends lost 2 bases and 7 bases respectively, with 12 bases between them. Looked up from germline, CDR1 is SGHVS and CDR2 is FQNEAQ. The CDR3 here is CASSLSGWLNEQFF. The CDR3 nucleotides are TGTGCCAGCAGCTTATCGGGTTGGTTGAATGAGCAGTTCTTC.

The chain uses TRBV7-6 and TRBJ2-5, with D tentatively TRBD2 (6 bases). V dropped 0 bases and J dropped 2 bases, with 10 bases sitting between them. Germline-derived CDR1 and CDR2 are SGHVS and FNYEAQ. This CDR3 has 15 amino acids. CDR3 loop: CASSLAVGLQETQYF. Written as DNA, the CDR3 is TGTGCCAGCAGCTTAGCGGTAGGACTACAAGAGACCCAGTACTTC.

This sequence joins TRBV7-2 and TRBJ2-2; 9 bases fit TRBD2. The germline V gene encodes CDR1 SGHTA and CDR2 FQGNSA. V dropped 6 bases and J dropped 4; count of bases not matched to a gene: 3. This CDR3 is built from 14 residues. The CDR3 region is CASRGRGGTGELFF. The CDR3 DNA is TGTGCCAGCAGGGGGCGGGGGGGCACCGGGGAGCTGTTTTTT.

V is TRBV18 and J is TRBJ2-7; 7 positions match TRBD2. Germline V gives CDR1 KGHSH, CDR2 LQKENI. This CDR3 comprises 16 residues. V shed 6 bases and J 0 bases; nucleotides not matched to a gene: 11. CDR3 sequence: CASSLAISGYSYEQYF. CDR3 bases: TGTGCCAGCTCCCTCGCGATTAGCGGGTACTCCTACGAGCAGTACTTC.

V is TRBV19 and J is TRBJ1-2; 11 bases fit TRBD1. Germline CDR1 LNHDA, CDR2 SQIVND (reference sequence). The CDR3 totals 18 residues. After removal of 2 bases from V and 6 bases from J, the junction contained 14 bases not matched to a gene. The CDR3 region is CASSISLDRGQKLDGYTF. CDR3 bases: TGTGCCAGTAGTATAAGTTTGGACAGGGGGCAGAAACTGGATGGCTACACCTTC.

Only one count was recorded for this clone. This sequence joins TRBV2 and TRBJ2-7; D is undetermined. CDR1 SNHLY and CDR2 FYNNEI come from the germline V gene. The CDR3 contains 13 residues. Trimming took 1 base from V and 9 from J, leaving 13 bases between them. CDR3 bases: TGTGCCAGCAGTGAAGTCCCATCGCCAGGGCAGTACTTC. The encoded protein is CASSEVPSPGQYF.

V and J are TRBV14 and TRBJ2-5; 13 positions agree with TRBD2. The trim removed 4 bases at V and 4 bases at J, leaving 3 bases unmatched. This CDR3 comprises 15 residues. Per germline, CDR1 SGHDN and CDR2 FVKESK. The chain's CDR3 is CASSLGLAGLETQYF. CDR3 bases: TGTGCCAGCAGCCTGGGACTAGCGGGGTTAGAGACCCAGTACTTC.

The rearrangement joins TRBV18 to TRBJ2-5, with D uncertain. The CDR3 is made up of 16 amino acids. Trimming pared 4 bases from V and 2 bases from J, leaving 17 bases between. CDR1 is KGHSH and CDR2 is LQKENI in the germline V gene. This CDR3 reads CASSRIAQILQETQYF. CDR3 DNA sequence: TGTGCCAGCTCACGGATAGCCCAAATCCTACAAGAGACCCAGTACTTC.

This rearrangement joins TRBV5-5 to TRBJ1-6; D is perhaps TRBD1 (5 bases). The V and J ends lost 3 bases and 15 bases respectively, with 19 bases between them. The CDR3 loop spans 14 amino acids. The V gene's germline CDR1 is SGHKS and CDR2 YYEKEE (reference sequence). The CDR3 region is CASSSLRGTLHLHF. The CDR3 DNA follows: TGTGCCAGCAGCTCTTTACGGGGGACCCTCCACCTCCACTTT. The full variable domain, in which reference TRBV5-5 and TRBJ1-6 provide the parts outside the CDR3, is DAGVTQSPTHLIKTRGQQVTLRCSPISGHKSVSWYQQVLGQGPQFIFQYYEKEERGRGNFPDRFSARQFPNYSSELNVNALLLGDSALYLCASSSLRGTLHLHFGNGTRLTVT.

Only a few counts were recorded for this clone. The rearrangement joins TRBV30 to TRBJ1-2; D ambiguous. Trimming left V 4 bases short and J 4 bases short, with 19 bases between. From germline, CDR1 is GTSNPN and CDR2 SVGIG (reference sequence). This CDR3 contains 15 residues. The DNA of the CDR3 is TGTGCCTGGACCCGGCGGAGCGGGAGTTCCTATGGCTACACCTTC. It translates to CAWTRRSGSSYGYTF.

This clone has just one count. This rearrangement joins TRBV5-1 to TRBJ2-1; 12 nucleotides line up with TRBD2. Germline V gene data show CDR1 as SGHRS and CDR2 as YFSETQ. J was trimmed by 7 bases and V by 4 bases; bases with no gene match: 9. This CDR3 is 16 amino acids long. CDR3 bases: TGCGCCAGCAGCCTAACACTAGCGGGGGGTGGTAATGAGCAGTTCTTC. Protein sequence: CASSLTLAGGGNEQFF.

Written as DNA, the CDR3 is TGTGCCAGTAGTATGGTAACGGGAGGGCCGAGCTCCTACAATGAGCAGTTCTTC. As protein: CASSMVTGGPSSYNEQFF. J is TRBJ2-1 and V is TRBV19; 8 bases agree with TRBD2. Germline V gives CDR1 LNHDA, CDR2 SQIVND (reference sequence). This CDR3 comprises 18 residues. V was pared by 3 bases and J by 0 bases, with 10 bases of the junction left unmatched.

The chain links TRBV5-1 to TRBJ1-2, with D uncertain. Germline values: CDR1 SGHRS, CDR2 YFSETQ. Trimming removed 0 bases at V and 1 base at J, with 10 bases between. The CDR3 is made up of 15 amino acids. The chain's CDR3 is CASSLVAGGNYGYTF. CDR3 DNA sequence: TGCGCCAGCAGCTTGGTGGCAGGTGGTAACTATGGCTACACCTTC.

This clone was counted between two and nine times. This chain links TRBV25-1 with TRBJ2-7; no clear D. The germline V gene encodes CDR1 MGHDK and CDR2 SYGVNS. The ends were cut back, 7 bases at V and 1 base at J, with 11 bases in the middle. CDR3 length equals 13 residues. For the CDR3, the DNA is TGTGCCAGCATCTCTCCCCTTTCCTACGAGCAGTACTTC. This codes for CASISPLSYEQYF.

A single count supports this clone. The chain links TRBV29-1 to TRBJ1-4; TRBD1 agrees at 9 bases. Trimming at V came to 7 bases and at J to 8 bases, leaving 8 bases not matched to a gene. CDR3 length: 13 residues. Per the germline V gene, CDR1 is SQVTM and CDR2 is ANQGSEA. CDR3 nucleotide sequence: TGCAGCGCCGCCCGGGACAGGGTGGAAAAACTGTTTTTT. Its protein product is CSAARDRVEKLFF.

Here the CDR3 reads CASSALKDISNQPQHF. The DNA of the CDR3 is TGTGCCAGCAGTGCCCTTAAGGACATTAGCAATCAGCCCCAGCATTTT. The V call is TRBV6-1, the J call TRBJ1-5, with D tentatively TRBD1 (5 bases). Deletions cut 4 bases from V and 0 bases from J, with 13 bases between. This CDR3 is 16 amino acids long. Germline V CDR1 and CDR2: MNHNS, SASEGT.

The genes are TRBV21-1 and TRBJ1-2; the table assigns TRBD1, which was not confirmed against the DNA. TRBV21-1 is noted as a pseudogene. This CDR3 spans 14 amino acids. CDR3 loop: CASSKVTSNYGYTF. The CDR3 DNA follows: TGTGCCAGCAGCAAAGTAACATCTAACTATGGCTACACCTTC.

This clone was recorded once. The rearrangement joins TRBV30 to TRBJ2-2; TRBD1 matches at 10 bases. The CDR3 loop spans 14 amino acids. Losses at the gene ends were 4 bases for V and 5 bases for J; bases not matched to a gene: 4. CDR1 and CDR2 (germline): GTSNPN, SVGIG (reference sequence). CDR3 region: CAWKRGQGTGELFF. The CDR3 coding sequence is TGTGCCTGGAAGAGGGGACAGGGGACCGGGGAGCTGTTTTTT.

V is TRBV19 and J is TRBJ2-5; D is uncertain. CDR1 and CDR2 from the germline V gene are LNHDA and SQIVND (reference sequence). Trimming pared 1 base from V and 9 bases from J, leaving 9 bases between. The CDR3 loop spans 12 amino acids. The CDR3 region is CASSIGAGAQYF. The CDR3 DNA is TGTGCCAGTAGTATAGGGGCAGGTGCCCAGTACTTC.

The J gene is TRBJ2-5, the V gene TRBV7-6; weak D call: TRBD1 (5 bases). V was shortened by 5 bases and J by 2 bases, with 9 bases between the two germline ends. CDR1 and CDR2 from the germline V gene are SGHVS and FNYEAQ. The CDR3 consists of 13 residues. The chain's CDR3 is CASSLRTQETQYF. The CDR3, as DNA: TGTGCCAGCAGCCTCCGGACACAAGAGACCCAGTACTTC.

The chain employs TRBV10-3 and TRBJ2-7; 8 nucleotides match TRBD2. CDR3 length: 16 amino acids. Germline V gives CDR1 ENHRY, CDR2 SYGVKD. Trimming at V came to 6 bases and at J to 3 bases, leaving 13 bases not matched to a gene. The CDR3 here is CAISKAPFSGDYEQYF. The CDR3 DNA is TGTGCCATCAGCAAGGCCCCATTTAGCGGGGACTACGAGCAGTACTTC.

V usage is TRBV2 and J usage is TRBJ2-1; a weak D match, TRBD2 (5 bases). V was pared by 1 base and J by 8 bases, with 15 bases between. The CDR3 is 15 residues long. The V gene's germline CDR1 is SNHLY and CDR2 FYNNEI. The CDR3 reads CASSEGLAGPHEQFF. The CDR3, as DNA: TGTGCCAGCAGTGAAGGTCTAGCTGGGCCACATGAGCAGTTCTTC.

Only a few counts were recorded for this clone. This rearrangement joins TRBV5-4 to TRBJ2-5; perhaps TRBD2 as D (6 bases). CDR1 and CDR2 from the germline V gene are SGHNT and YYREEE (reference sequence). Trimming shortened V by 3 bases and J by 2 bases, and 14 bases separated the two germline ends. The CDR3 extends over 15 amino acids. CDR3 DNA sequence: TGTGCCAGCAGCTCCGGGCGGGGTGTACAAGAGACCCAGTACTTC. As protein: CASSSGRGVQETQYF.

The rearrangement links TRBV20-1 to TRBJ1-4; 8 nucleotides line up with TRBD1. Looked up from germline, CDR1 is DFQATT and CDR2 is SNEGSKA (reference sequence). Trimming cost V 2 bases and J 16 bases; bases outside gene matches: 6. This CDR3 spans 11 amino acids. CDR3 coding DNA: TGCAGTGCTAGACAGGGGGCTCAACCGTTTTTT. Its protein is CSARQGAQPFF.

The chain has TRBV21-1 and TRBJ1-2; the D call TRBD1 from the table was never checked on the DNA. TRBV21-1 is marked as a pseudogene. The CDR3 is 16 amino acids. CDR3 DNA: TGTGCCAGCAGCAAAGGTAGCAGGGGGCGGTTCGACGGCTACACCTTC. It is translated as CASSKGSRGRFDGYTF.

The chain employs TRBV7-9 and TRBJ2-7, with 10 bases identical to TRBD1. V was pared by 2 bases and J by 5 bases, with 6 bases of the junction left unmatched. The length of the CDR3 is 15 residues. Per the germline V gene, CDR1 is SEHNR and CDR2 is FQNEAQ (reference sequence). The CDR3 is CASSLSGQGFDEQYF. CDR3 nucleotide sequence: TGTGCCAGCAGCTTATCGGGACAGGGGTTCGACGAGCAGTACTTC.